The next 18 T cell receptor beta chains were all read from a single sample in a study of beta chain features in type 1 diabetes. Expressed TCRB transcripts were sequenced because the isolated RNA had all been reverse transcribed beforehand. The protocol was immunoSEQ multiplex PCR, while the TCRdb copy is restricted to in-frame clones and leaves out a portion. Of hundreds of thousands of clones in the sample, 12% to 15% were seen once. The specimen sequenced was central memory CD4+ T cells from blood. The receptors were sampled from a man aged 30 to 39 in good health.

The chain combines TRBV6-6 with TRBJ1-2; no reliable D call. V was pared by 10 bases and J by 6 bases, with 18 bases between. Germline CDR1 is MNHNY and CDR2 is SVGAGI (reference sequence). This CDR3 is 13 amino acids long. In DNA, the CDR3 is TGTGCCACCATCCCCCATGAGAGCAATGGCTACACCTTC. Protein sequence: CATIPHESNGYTF.

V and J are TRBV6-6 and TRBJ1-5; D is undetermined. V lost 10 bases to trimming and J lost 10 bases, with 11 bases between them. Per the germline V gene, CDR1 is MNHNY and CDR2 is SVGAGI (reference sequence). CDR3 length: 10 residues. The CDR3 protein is CATPIRPQHF. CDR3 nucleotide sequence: TGTGCCACCCCAATTAGACCCCAGCATTTT.

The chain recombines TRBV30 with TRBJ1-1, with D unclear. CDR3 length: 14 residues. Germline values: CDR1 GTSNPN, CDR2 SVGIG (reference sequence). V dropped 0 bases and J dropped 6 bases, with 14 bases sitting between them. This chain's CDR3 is CAWSVRGSWAEAFF. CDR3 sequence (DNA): TGTGCCTGGAGTGTGCGCGGGAGTTGGGCTGAAGCTTTCTTT.

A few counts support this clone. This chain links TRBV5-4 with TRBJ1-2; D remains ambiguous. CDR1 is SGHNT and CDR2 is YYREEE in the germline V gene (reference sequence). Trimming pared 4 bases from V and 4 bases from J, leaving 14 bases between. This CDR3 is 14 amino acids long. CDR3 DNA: TGTGCCAGCAGCCACCGGACGGAACCCTATGGCTACACCTTC. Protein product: CASSHRTEPYGYTF.

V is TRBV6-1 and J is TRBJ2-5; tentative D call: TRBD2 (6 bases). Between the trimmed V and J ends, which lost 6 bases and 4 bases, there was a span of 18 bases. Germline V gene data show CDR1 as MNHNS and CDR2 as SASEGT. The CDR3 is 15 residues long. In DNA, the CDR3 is TGTGCCAGCAGGCCCCGGGAGAAGGGGCGAGAGACCCAGTACTTC. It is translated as CASRPREKGRETQYF.

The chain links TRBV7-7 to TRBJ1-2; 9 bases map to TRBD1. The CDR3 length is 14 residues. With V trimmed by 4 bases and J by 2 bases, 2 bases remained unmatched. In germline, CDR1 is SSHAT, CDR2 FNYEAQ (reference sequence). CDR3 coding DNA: TGTGCCAGCAGCTCAGGGACAGGGAACTATGGCTACACCTTC. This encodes CASSSGTGNYGYTF. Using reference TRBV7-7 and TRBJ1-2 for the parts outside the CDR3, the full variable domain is GAGVSQSPRYKVTKRGQDVTLRCDPISSHATLYWYQQALGQGPEFLTYFNYEAQPDKSGLPSDRFSAERPEGSISTLTIQRTEQRDSAMYRCASSSGTGNYGYTFGSGTRLTVV.

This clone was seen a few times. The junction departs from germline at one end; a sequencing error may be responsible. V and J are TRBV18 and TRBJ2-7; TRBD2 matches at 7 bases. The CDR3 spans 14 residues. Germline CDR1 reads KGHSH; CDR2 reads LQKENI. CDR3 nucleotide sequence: TGTACCAGCTCAGACGGGGGGTATGGACGCGAGCAGTACTTC. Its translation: CTSSDGGYGREQYF.

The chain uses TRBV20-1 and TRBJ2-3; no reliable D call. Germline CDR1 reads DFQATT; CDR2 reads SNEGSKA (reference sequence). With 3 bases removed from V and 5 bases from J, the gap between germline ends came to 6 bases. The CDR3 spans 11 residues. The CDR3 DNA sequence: TGCAGTGCTAGCCTGGGAGATACGCAGTATTTT. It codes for CSASLGDTQYF.

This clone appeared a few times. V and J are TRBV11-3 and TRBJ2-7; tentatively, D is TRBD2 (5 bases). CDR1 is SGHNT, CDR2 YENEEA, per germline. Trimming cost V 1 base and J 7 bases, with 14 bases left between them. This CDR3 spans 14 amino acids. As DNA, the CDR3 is TGTGCCAGCAGCTTAGCAGCAGGTACGGGAGAGCAGTACGTC. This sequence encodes CASSLAAGTGEQYV.

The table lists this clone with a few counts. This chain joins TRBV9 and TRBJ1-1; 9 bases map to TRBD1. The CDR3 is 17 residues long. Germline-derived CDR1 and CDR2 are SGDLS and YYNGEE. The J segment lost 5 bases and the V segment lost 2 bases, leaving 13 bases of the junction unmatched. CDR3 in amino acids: CASSVGQGGSQWTEAFF. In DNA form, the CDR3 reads TGTGCCAGCAGCGTGGGACAGGGAGGGTCGCAATGGACTGAAGCTTTCTTT.

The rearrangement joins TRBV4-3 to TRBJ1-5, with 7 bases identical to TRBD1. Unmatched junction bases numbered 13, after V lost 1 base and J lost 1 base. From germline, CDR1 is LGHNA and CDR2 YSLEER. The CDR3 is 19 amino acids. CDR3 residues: CASSQVLGGGGLSNQPQHF. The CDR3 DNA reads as TGCGCCAGCAGCCAAGTCCTGGGGGGAGGGGGCCTAAGCAATCAGCCCCAGCATTTT.

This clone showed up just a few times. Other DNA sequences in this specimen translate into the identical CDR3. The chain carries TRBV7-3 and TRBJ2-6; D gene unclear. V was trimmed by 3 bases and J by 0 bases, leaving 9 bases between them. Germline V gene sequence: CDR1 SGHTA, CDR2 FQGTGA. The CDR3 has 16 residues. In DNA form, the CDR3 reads TGTGCCAGCAGCTTGCGGCAGCACTCTGGGGCCAACGTCCTGACTTTC. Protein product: CASSLRQHSGANVLTF.

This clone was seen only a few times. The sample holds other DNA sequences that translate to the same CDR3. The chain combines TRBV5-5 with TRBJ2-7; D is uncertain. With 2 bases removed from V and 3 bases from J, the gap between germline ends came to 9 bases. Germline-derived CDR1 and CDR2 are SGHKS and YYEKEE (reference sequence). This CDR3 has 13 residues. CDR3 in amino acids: CASSFGRRYEQYV. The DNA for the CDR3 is TGTGCCAGCAGCTTCGGGCGGCGCTACGAGCAGTACGTC.

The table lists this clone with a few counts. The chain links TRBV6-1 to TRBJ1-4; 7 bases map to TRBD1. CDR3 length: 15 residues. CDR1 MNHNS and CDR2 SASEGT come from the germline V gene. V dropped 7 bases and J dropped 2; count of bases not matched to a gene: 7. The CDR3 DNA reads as TGTGCCAGCACCCAGGGGGGCTGGACTAATGAAAAACTGTTTTTT. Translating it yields CASTQGGWTNEKLFF.

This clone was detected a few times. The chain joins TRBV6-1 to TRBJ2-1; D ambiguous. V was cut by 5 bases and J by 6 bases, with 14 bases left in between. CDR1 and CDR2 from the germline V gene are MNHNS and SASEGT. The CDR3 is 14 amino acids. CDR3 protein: CASSPPDYANEQFF. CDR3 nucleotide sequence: TGTGCCAGCAGTCCCCCCGATTATGCCAATGAGCAGTTCTTC.

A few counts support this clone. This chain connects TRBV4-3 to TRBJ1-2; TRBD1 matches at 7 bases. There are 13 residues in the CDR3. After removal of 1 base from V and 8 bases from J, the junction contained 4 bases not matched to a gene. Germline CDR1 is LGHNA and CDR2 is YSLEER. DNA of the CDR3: TGCGCCAGCAGCCAAGTACAGGGGAACGGCTACACCTTC. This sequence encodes CASSQVQGNGYTF.

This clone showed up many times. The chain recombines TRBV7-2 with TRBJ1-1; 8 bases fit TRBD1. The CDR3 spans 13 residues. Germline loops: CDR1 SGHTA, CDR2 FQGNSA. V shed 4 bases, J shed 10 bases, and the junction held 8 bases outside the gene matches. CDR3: CASSYTGTGGAFF. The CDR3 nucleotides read TGTGCCAGCAGCTACACCGGGACAGGAGGAGCTTTCTTT.

The CDR3 coding sequence is TGTGCCAGCAGCTTAAGGGGACAACGAATTGGGGGCTACACCTTC. Its protein is CASSLRGQRIGGYTF. The chain has TRBV5-4 and TRBJ1-2, with TRBD1 as a possible D gene (6 bases). The CDR3 contains 15 residues. Germline lookup yields CDR1 SGHNT and CDR2 YYREEE (reference sequence). Trimming cost V 2 bases and J 8 bases, with 19 bases left between them. The full variable domain, with the rest looked up from reference TRBV5-4 and TRBJ1-2, is ETGVTQSPTHLIKTRGQQVTLRCSSQSGHNTVSWYQQALGQGPQFIFQYYREEENGRGNFPPRFSGLQFPNYSSELNVNALELDDSALYLCASSLRGQRIGGYTFGSGTRLTVV.